The 3 T cell receptor beta chains listed next were all sequenced from one sample in a study of T cells in Graves' hyperthyroidism and ophthalmopathy. Amplification of TCR beta CDR3 regions used RNA as the template. The TCR CDR3 first-round RT-PCR relied on the HTBI primer set. One entry per CDR3 protein, called by TCRdb with MiXCR from the multiplex PCR reads. Of fewer than 900,000 distinct CDR3 sequences listed, approximately 16% were seen once; the top ten hold around 7.7%. The sequenced sample was blood. The source of these receptors is a man younger than 35 with Graves' hyperthyroidism.

This clonotype was seen ten or more times. The genes are TRBV28 and TRBJ2-1; TRBD1 aligns across 8 bases. Germline trimming cut 5 bases from V and 0 bases from J; bases unmatched to any gene: 0. CDR1 is MDHEN and CDR2 is SYDVKM in the germline V gene. This CDR3 comprises 14 residues. Here the CDR3 DNA reads TGTGCCAGCAGTGACAGGGGCTCCTACAATGAGCAGTTCTTC. Its protein is CASSDRGSYNEQFF. The variable domain in full, completed from reference TRBV28 and TRBJ2-1, reads DVKVTQSSRYLVKRTGEKVFLECVQDMDHENMFWYRQDPGLGLRLIYFSYDVKMKEKGDIPEGYSVSREKKERFSLILESASTNQTSMYLCASSDRGSYNEQFFGPGTRLTVL.

The table lists this clonotype with a few counts. The V call is TRBV10-3, the J call TRBJ1-1; D unclear. V was trimmed by 8 bases and J by 2 bases, leaving 12 bases between them. The CDR3 is made up of 13 amino acids. CDR1 ENHRY and CDR2 SYGVKD come from the germline V gene. The CDR3 region is CAIAPVVNTEAFF. The CDR3, as DNA: TGTGCCATCGCCCCAGTGGTAAACACTGAAGCTTTCTTT.

The J gene is TRBJ2-6, the V gene TRBV24-1, with D unresolved. The CDR3 totals 16 residues. V shed 1 base and J shed 1 base, with 7 bases lying between them. Germline-derived CDR1 and CDR2 are KGHDR and SFDVKD. The CDR3 DNA reads as TGTGCCACCAGTGATTTAAGAGCTTCTGGGGCCAACGTCCTGACTTTC. The encoded protein is CATSDLRASGANVLTF.